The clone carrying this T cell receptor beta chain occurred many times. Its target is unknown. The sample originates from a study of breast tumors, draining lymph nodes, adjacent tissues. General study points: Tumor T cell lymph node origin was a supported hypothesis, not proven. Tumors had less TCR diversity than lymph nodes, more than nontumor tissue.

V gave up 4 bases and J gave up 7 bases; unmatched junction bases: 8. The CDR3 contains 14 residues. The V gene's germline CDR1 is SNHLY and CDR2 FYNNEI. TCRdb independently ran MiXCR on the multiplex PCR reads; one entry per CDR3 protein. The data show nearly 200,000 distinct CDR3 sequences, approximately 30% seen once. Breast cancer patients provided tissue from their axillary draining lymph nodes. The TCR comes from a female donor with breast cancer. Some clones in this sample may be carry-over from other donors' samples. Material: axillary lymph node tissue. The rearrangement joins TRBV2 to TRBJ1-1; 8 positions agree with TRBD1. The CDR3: CASSVTGAVGEAFF. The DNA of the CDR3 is TGTGCCAGCAGTGTGACAGGGGCAGTGGGTGAAGCTTTCTTT. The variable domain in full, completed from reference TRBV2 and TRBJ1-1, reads EPEVTQTPSHQVTQMGQEVILRCVPISNHLYFYWYRQILGQKVEFLVSFYNNEISEKSEIFDDQFSVERPDGSNFTLKIRSTKLEDSAMYFCASSVTGAVGEAFFGQGTRLTVV.